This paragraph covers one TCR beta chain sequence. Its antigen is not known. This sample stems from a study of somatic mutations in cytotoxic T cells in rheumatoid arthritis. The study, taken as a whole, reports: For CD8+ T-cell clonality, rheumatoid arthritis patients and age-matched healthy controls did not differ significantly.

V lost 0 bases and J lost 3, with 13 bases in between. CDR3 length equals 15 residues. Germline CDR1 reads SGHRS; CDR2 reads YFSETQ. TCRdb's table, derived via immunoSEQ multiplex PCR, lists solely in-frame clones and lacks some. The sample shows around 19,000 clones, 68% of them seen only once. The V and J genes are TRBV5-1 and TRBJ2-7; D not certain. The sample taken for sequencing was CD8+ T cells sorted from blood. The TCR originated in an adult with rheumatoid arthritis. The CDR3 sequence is CASSLGTETYYEQYF. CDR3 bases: TGCGCCAGCAGCTTGGGGACGGAGACTTACTACGAGCAGTACTTC.